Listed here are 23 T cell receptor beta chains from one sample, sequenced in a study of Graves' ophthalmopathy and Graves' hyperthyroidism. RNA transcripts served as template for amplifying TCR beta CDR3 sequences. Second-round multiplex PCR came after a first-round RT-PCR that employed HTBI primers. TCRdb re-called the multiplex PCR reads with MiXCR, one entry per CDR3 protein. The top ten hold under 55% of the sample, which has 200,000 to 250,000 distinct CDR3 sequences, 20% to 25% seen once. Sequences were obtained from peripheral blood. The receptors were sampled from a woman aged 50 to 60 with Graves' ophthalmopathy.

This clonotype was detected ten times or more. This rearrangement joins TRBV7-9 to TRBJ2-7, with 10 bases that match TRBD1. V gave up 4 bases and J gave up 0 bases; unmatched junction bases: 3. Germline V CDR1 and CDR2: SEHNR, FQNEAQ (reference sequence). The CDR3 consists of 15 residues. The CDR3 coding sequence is TGTGCCAGCAGCTCGGGACAGGGGAGCTCCTACGAGCAGTACTTC. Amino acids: CASSSGQGSSYEQYF. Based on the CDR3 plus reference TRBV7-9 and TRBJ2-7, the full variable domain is DTGVSQNPRHKITKRGQNVTFRCDPISEHNRLYWYRQTLGQGPEFLTYFQNEAQLEKSRLLSDRFSAERPKGSFSTLEIQRTEQGDSAMYLCASSSGQGSSYEQYFGPGTRLTVT.

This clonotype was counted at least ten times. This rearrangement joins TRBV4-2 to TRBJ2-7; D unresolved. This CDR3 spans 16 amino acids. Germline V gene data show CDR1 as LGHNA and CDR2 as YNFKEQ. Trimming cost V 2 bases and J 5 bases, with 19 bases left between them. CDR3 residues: CASSQPNARHGDEQYF. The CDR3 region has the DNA TGTGCCAGCAGCCAACCAAACGCCCGCCATGGCGACGAGCAGTACTTC.

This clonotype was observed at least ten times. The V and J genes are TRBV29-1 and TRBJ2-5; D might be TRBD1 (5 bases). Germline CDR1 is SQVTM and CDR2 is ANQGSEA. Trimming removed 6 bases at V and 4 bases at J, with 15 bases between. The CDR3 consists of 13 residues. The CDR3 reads CSVDLRVGETQYF. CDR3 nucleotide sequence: TGCAGCGTGGACCTCAGGGTCGGAGAGACCCAGTACTTC.

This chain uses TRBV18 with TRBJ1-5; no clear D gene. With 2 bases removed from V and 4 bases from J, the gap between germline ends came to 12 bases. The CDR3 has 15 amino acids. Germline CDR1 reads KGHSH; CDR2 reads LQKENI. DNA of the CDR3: TGTGCCAGCTCACCAGACGCCTTTTTGAATCAGCCCCAGCATTTT. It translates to CASSPDAFLNQPQHF.

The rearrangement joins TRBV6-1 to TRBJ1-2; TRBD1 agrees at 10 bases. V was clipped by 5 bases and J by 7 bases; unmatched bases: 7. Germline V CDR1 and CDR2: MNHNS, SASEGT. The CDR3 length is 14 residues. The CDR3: CASSSRDRGFGYTF. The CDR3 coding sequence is TGTGCCAGCAGTAGCCGGGACAGGGGCTTTGGCTACACCTTC.

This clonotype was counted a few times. CDR3 residues: CSAREAGLSYNEQFF. CDR3 bases: TGCAGTGCTAGAGAGGCGGGCCTTTCCTACAATGAGCAGTTCTTC. The chain couples TRBV20-1 to TRBJ2-1, with TRBD2 as a possible D gene (5 bases). The CDR3 contains 15 residues. The germline CDR1 and CDR2 sequences are DFQATT and SNEGSKA (reference sequence). The V and J ends lost 0 bases and 1 base respectively, with 10 bases between them.

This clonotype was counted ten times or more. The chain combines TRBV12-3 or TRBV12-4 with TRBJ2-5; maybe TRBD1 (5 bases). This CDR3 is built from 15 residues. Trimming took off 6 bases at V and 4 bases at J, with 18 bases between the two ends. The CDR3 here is CASSPTGARRETQYF. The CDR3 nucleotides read TGTGCCAGCAGCCCTACTGGGGCTAGAAGAGAGACCCAGTACTTC.

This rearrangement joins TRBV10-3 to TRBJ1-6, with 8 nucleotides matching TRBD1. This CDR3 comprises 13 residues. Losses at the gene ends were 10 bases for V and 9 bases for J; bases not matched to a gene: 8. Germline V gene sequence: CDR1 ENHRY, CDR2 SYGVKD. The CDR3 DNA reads TGTGCCACACTGGACAGGGTGGGTTCACCCCTCCACTTT. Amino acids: CATLDRVGSPLHF.

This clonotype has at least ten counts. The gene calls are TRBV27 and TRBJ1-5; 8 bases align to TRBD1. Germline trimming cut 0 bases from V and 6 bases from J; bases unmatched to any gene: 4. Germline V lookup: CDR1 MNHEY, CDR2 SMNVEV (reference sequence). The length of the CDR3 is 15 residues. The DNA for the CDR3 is TGTGCCAGCAGTTTATCTACAGGGGGGGGTCAGCCCCAGCATTTT. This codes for CASSLSTGGGQPQHF.

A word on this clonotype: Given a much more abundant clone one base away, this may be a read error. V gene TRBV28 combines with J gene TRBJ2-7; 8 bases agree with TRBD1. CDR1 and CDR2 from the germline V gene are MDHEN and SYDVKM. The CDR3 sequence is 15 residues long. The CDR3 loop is CVSSPPRQGSRSWHF. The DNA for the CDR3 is TGTGTCAGCAGTCCCCCGCGACAGGGGTCTAGGTCTTGGCACTTC. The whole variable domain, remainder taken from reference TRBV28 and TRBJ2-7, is DVKVTQSSRYLVKRTGEKVFLECVQDMDHENMFWYRQDPGLGLRLIYFSYDVKMKEKGDIPEGYSVSREKKERFSLILESASTNQTSMYLCVSSPPRQGSRSWHFGPGTRLTVT.

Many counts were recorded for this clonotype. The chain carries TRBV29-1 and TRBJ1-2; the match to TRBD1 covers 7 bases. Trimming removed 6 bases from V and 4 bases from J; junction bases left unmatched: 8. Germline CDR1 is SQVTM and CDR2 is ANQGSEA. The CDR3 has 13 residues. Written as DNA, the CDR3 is TGCAGCGTGGACCCGGGACAGACCTATGGCTACACCTTC. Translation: CSVDPGQTYGYTF.

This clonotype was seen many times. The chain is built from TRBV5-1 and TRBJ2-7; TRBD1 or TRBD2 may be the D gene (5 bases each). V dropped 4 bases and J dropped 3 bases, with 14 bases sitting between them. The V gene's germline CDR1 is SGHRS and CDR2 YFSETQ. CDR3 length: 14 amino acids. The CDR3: CASSTRDGYYEQYF. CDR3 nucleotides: TGCGCCAGCAGCACCCGGGACGGCTACTACGAGCAGTACTTC.

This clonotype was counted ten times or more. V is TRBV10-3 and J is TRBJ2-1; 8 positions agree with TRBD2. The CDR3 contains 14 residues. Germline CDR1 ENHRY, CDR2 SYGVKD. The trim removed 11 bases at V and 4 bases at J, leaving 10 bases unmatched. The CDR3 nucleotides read TGTGCCCCTTCAATCCGGGGGGGTTACAATGAGCAGTTCTTC. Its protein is CAPSIRGGYNEQFF.

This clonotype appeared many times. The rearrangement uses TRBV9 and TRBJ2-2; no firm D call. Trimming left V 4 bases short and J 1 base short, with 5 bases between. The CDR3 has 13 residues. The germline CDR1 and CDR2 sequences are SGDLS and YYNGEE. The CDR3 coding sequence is TGTGCCAGCAGCCCGCGGAACACCGGGGAGCTGTTTTTT. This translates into CASSPRNTGELFF. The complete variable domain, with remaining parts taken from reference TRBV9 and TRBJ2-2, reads DSGVTQTPKHLITATGQRVTLRCSPRSGDLSVYWYQQSLDQGLQFLIQYYNGEERAKGNILERFSAQQFPDLHSELNLSSLELGDSALYFCASSPRNTGELFFGEGSRLTVL.

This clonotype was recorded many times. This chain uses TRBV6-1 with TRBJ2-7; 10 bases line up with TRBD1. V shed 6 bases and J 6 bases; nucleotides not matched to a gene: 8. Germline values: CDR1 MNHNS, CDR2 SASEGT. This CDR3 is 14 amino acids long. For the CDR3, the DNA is TGTGCCAGCAGCTCCGGGACAGGGGTGGGCGAGCAGTACTTC. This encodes CASSSGTGVGEQYF.

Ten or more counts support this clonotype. For the CDR3, the DNA is TGTGCCAGCAGTCGGGGTGTCGACGAGCAGTACTTC. This sequence encodes CASSRGVDEQYF. The V call is TRBV6-1, the J call TRBJ2-7; D might be TRBD2 (5 bases). Germline assignment: CDR1 MNHNS and CDR2 SASEGT. CDR3 length: 12 amino acids. V shed 5 bases and J shed 5 bases, with 10 bases lying between them.

CDR3 residues: CASSYSIVQETQYF. For the CDR3, the DNA is TGTGCCAGCAGTTACTCGATCGTCCAAGAGACCCAGTACTTC. The V gene is TRBV6-2 or TRBV6-3, the J gene TRBJ2-5; D is unclear. Trimming left V 0 bases short and J 1 base short, with 6 bases between. Looked up from germline, CDR1 is MNHEY and CDR2 is SVGEGT. This CDR3 is built from 14 residues.

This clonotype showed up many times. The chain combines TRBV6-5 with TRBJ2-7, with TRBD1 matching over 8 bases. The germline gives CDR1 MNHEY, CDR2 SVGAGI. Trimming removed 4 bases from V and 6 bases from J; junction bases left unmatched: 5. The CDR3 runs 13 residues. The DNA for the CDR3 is TGTGCCAGCAGTTTTTCAGGGGGCGGCGAGCAGTACTTC. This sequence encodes CASSFSGGGEQYF.

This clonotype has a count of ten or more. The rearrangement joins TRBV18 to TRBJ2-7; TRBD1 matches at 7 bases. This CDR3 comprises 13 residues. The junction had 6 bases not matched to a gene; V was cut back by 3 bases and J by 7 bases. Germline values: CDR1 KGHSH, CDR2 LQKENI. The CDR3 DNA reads TGTGCCAGCTCACCTCGACAGGGTGAAGAGCAGTACTTC. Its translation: CASSPRQGEEQYF.

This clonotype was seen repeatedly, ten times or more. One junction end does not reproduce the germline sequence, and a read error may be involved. The CDR3 is CASSVALAETQYF. Here the CDR3 DNA reads TGTGCCAGCAGCGTAGCGCTCGCGGAGACCCAGTACTTC. The chain carries TRBV7-9 and TRBJ2-5; D possibly corresponds to TRBD2 (5 bases). The CDR3 covers 13 residues. CDR1 is SEHNR, CDR2 FQNEAQ, per germline (reference sequence).

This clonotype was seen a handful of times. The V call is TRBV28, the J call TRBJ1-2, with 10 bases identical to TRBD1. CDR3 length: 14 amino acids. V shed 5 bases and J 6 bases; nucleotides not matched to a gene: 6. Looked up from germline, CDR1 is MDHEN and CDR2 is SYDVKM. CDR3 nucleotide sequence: TGTGCCAGCAGTCCCCGGACAGGGGGGCATGGCTACACCTTC. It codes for CASSPRTGGHGYTF.

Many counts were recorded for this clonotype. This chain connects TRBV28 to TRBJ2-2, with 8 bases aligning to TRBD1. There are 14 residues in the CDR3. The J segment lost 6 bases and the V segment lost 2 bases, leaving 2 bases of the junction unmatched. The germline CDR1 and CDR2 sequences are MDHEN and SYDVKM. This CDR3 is CASSLQQGAGELFF. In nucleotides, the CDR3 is TGTGCCAGCAGTTTACAACAGGGGGCCGGGGAGCTGTTTTTT.

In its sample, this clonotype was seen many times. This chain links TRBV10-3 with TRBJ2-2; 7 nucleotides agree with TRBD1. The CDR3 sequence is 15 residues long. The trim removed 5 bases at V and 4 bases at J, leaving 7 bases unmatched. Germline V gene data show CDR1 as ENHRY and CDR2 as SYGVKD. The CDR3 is CAISPQGSSTGELFF. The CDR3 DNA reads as TGTGCCATCAGTCCACAGGGGAGTAGCACCGGGGAGCTGTTTTTT.